The 27 T cell receptor beta chains reported below all come from one sample, sequenced in a study of CD8+CD57+ T cells in acquired aplastic anemia. Patients chosen for sequencing had shown CD8+CD57+ cell expansion by flow cytometry. Template material for TCR beta VDJ and CDR3 profiling consisted of genomic DNA. One entry per CDR3 protein results from TCRdb running MiXCR on the reads. This table holds 55,000 to 60,000 distinct CDR3 sequences, just over 55% found once. The material sequenced was sorted CD4+, CD8+, or CD8+CD57+ T cells (not recorded which) from PBMCs. These receptors were collected from a human donor with aplastic anemia.

The chain joins TRBV6-7 to TRBJ1-5; no reliable D call. TRBV6-7 is treated as an ORF (open reading frame) with a function not yet certain. V lost 2 bases and J 9 bases, leaving 17 bases between the germline ends. This CDR3 is 15 amino acids long. The CDR3 sequence is CASSYPGGGRVPQHF. The CDR3 region has the DNA TGTGCCAGCAGTTACCCGGGTGGAGGGCGGGTGCCCCAGCATTTT.

This clonotype has more than one count but fewer than ten. V usage is TRBV19 and J usage is TRBJ1-2, with unresolved D. Per germline, CDR1 LNHDA and CDR2 SQIVND (reference sequence). Trimming took off 4 bases at V and 3 bases at J, with 3 bases between the two ends. CDR3 size: 11 residues. CDR3 bases: TGTGCCAGTAGTACCGACTATGGCTACACCTTC. Protein product: CASSTDYGYTF.

This clonotype was found once. The V and J genes are TRBV15 and TRBJ1-2, with D possibly TRBD1 on 5 matching bases. The CDR3 runs to 15 residues. Trimming left V 0 bases short and J 8 bases short, with 16 bases between. The germline V gene has CDR1 LNHNV and CDR2 YYDKDF (reference sequence). CDR3 DNA sequence: TGTGCCACCAGCAGAGATCGGGGGGTCGAGGGCGGCTACACCTTC. Translation: CATSRDRGVEGGYTF.

This clonotype was picked up many times. This CDR3 reads CASSWGQSYEQYV. In DNA, the CDR3 is TGTGCCAGCAGCTGGGGACAATCCTACGAGCAGTACGTC. The chain has TRBV11-2 and TRBJ2-7; D is possibly TRBD1 (6 bases). The CDR3 has 13 amino acids. V was cut by 4 bases and J by 1 base, with 8 bases left in between. Per germline, CDR1 SGHAT and CDR2 FQNNGV.

The CDR3 coding sequence is TGCAGCGTGGGGGCAGGGGGTGATTCACCCCTCCACTTT. Translation gives CSVGAGGDSPLHF. The rearrangement links TRBV29-1 to TRBJ1-6, with 7 positions matching TRBD1. The V segment lost 6 bases and the J segment 8 bases; nucleotides outside the gene matches: 7. Per the germline V gene, CDR1 is SQVTM and CDR2 is ANQGSEA. This CDR3 comprises 13 residues.

In its sample, this clonotype was seen many times. The chain couples TRBV12-3 or TRBV12-4 to TRBJ1-4; D remains ambiguous. The V end lost 3 bases, the J end lost 0 bases, and 8 bases lay between the germline ends. The CDR3 contains 15 residues. CDR3 residues: CASSFGMTTNEKLFF. The CDR3 coding sequence is TGTGCCAGCAGTTTCGGTATGACAACTAATGAAAAACTGTTTTTT.

J is TRBJ2-5 and V is TRBV27; D unclear. V lost 5 bases, J lost 3 bases, and 7 bases lay in between. Germline assignment: CDR1 MNHEY and CDR2 SMNVEV (reference sequence). There are 12 residues in the CDR3. In DNA, the CDR3 is TGTGCCAGCAGTCTGACGGAAGAGACCCAGTACTTC. Its protein product is CASSLTEETQYF.

This clonotype was counted only a few times. The J gene is TRBJ1-2, the V gene TRBV29-1, with D possibly matching TRBD1 (5 bases). The CDR3 spans 12 residues. V lost 4 bases and J lost 7, with 13 bases in between. Germline V lookup: CDR1 SQVTM, CDR2 ANQGSEA. CDR3 amino acids: CSVAAGISGYTF. CDR3 nucleotides: TGCAGCGTTGCGGCAGGGATCAGTGGCTACACCTTC.

The J gene is TRBJ1-5, the V gene TRBV14; 8 nucleotides agree with TRBD1. V was pared by 2 bases and J by 3 bases, with 6 bases of the junction left unmatched. The CDR3 totals 16 residues. Germline V gene data show CDR1 as SGHDN and CDR2 as FVKESK. The CDR3 region has the DNA TGTGCCAGCAGCCAACTCTCGGACAGGGTCAATCAGCCCCAGCATTTT. Residues: CASSQLSDRVNQPQHF. Complete variable domain (other parts from reference TRBV14 and TRBJ1-5): EAGVTQFPSHSVIEKGQTVTLRCDPISGHDNLYWYRRVMGKEIKFLLHFVKESKQDESGMPNNRFLAERTGGTYSTLKVQPAELEDSGVYFCASSQLSDRVNQPQHFGDGTRLSIL.

V is TRBV10-3 and J is TRBJ1-1; weak D call: TRBD1 (5 bases). Per the germline V gene, CDR1 is ENHRY and CDR2 is SYGVKD. The CDR3 runs 12 residues. Trimming took 2 bases from V and 11 from J, leaving 12 bases between them. The CDR3: CAISEPGEGAFF. For the CDR3, the DNA is TGTGCCATCAGTGAGCCGGGGGAGGGGGCTTTCTTT.

The J gene is TRBJ2-7, the V gene TRBV5-4, with 14 nucleotides matching TRBD2. The trim removed 4 bases at V and 5 bases at J, leaving 5 bases unmatched. The CDR3 contains 15 residues. Germline V gene lookup returns CDR1 SGHNT and CDR2 YYREEE (reference sequence). CDR3 bases: TGTGCCAGCAGCGCGGGACTAGCGGGAGTAGACGAGCAGTACTTC. Protein sequence: CASSAGLAGVDEQYF.

J is TRBJ1-4 and V is TRBV19, with D possibly matching TRBD1 (5 bases). Trimming took off 8 bases at V and 5 bases at J, with 12 bases between the two ends. This CDR3 region has 13 residues. The germline V gene has CDR1 LNHDA and CDR2 SQIVND (reference sequence). This CDR3 is CASSDRPNEKLFF. The DNA for the CDR3 is TGTGCCAGTTCCGACAGACCCAATGAAAAACTGTTTTTT. Variable domain in full (rest from reference TRBV19 and TRBJ1-4): DGGITQSPKYLFRKEGQNVTLSCEQNLNHDAMYWYRQDPGQGLRLIYYSQIVNDFQKGDIAEGYSVSREKKESFPLTVTSAQKNPTAFYLCASSDRPNEKLFFGSGTQLSVL.

This chain connects TRBV19 to TRBJ2-7; 8 bases are a match to TRBD1. The CDR3 totals 14 residues. V dropped 4 bases and J dropped 3; count of bases not matched to a gene: 5. From germline, CDR1 is LNHDA and CDR2 SQIVND (reference sequence). The CDR3 here is CASSNGQGLYEQYF. CDR3 DNA: TGTGCCAGTAGTAACGGACAGGGCCTCTACGAGCAGTACTTC.

The CDR3 nucleotides are TGTGCCAGTAGGGACCACGGGACAGGGGCTTCACCCCTCCACTTT. Its translation is CASRDHGTGASPLHF. The chain couples TRBV19 to TRBJ1-6; TRBD1 aligns across 10 bases. The trim removed 6 bases at V and 9 bases at J, leaving 8 bases unmatched. The CDR3 loop spans 15 amino acids. In germline, CDR1 is LNHDA, CDR2 SQIVND (reference sequence).

The chain links TRBV20-1 to TRBJ2-1, with 9 bases identical to TRBD1. Germline trimming cut 6 bases from V and 7 bases from J; bases unmatched to any gene: 16. From germline, CDR1 is DFQATT and CDR2 SNEGSKA (reference sequence). There are 16 residues in the CDR3. DNA for the CDR3: TGCAGTGCGCCGCCACAATCATTGACAGGGGGGAATGAGCAGTTCTTC. Its protein product is CSAPPQSLTGGNEQFF.

There are many counts of this clonotype. The chain combines TRBV9 with TRBJ1-1; D is ambiguous. The CDR3 runs to 13 residues. Germline assignment: CDR1 SGDLS and CDR2 YYNGEE. With 5 bases removed from V and 0 bases from J, the gap between germline ends came to 8 bases. The CDR3 region has the DNA TGTGCCAGCAGTCGTTCCCTGAACACTGAAGCTTTCTTT. Its translation: CASSRSLNTEAFF.

The chain recombines TRBV7-9 with TRBJ1-2; D is perhaps TRBD1 (6 bases). V was cut by 5 bases and J by 2 bases, with 9 bases left in between. The CDR3 length is 13 residues. Germline lookup yields CDR1 SEHNR and CDR2 FQNEAQ (reference sequence). The chain's CDR3 is CASSPTGNYGYTF. DNA of the CDR3: TGTGCCAGCAGCCCAACAGGGAACTATGGCTACACCTTC.

This sequence joins TRBV29-1 and TRBJ2-1; unclear D gene. Germline V CDR1 and CDR2: SQVTM, ANQGSEA. The CDR3 has 12 residues. The ends were cut back, 0 bases at V and 7 bases at J, with 7 bases in the middle. The CDR3 spells CSVEDQSNEQFF. DNA of the CDR3: TGCAGCGTTGAAGATCAAAGTAATGAGCAGTTCTTC.

The chain combines TRBV7-2 with TRBJ1-5, with D possibly TRBD1 on 6 matching bases. V was shortened by 5 bases and J by 4 bases, with 15 bases between the two germline ends. Germline V gives CDR1 SGHTA, CDR2 FQGNSA. The CDR3 extends over 15 amino acids. DNA of the CDR3: TGTGCCAGCAGCGTACAGGGACGAGGAAATCAGCCCCAGCATTTT. Translated: CASSVQGRGNQPQHF.

V gene TRBV29-1 combines with J gene TRBJ1-4, with D tentatively TRBD1 (5 bases). The germline V and J ends were trimmed by 6 bases and 4 bases, with 15 bases remaining between them. The CDR3 runs 14 residues. Per the germline V gene, CDR1 is SQVTM and CDR2 is ANQGSEA. CDR3 in amino acids: CSVGDEGNNEKLFF. For the CDR3, the DNA is TGCAGCGTGGGGGATGAGGGGAATAATGAAAAACTGTTTTTT.

The chain uses TRBV6-1 and TRBJ1-4; 10 bases are shared with TRBD1. Per germline, CDR1 MNHNS and CDR2 SASEGT. There are 16 residues in the CDR3. J was trimmed by 8 bases and V by 6 bases; bases with no gene match: 12. In DNA form, the CDR3 reads TGTGCCAGCAGGGGGGGGACAGGGGTTGAGGGAGAAAAACTGTTTTTT. Its protein product is CASRGGTGVEGEKLFF.

The chain has TRBV19 and TRBJ2-3, with D unclear. The germline V gene encodes CDR1 LNHDA and CDR2 SQIVND (reference sequence). The CDR3 sequence is 13 residues long. Trimming took off 0 bases at V and 6 bases at J, with 7 bases between the two ends. CDR3 sequence: CASSIDGWDTQYF. CDR3 nucleotides: TGTGCCAGTAGTATAGATGGGTGGGATACGCAGTATTTT.

This clonotype is deemed medium-sized (0.01 to 0.1%). The rearrangement links TRBV10-3 to TRBJ1-2; D gene ambiguous. This CDR3 has 16 amino acids. Per germline, CDR1 ENHRY and CDR2 SYGVKD. V lost 3 bases and J 3 bases, leaving 17 bases between the germline ends. The CDR3 nucleotides read TGTGCCATCAGTGATGGGAGAGGTAAAGTAGACTATGGCTACACCTTC. Translation: CAISDGRGKVDYGYTF.

The chain carries TRBV29-1 and TRBJ2-7; no reliable D call. CDR3 length equals 14 residues. The germline V and J ends were trimmed by 1 base and 1 base, with 11 bases remaining between them. Germline values: CDR1 SQVTM, CDR2 ANQGSEA. The CDR3 loop reads CSVEGAAKSYEQYF. In DNA form, the CDR3 reads TGCAGCGTTGAAGGGGCGGCGAAGTCCTACGAGCAGTACTTC.

This sequence joins TRBV15 and TRBJ2-7; D is tentatively TRBD1 or TRBD2 (5 bases each). Germline lookup yields CDR1 LNHNV and CDR2 YYDKDF (reference sequence). The CDR3 runs 13 residues. Trimming shortened V by 9 bases and J by 3 bases, and 15 bases separated the two germline ends. The CDR3 DNA follows: TGTGCCACTAGAAGCAGGGAGCACTACGAGCAGTACTTC. It specifies CATRSREHYEQYF.

The chain has TRBV20-1 and TRBJ2-5; a weak D match, TRBD1 (5 bases). The CDR3 has 12 residues. The germline gives CDR1 DFQATT, CDR2 SNEGSKA (reference sequence). CDR3 residues: CTAHTGLETQYF. The CDR3 DNA follows: TGCACCGCGCACACAGGCTTGGAGACCCAGTACTTC.

This chain links TRBV11-3 with TRBJ1-1; D gene ambiguous. CDR1 and CDR2 from the germline V gene are SGHNT and YENEEA. CDR3 length equals 13 residues. V was clipped by 4 bases and J by 1 base, with 7 bases between them. In nucleotides, the CDR3 is TGTGCCAGCAGCTCCACATGGAACACTGAAGCTTTCTTT. It codes for CASSSTWNTEAFF.